The TCR beta chain under discussion was sequenced for a study of blood T cell repertoires in COVID-19 (dated by TCRdb to the early 2020s). Background on the whole study: Collaborator samples came from the United States, Italy and Spain and covered acute and convalescent phases of COVID-19. The prospective study material was composed of cDNA or gDNA derived from T cells, B-cell-depleted T cells, or PBMCs. The dataset comprised deeply sampled blood TCRbeta repertoires from subjects exposed to, actively infected with, or recovered from COVID-19. The repertoires were made available in a free public database intended to serve as a resource for research on the immune response to SARS-CoV-2. The samples were drawn from two sources: the first 160 participants of the ongoing ImmuneRACE study, and approximately 1,300 subjects contributed by 6 global collaborators. A de-identified subject ID, COVID-19 status, age in years and sex were almost always included in the sample metadata. Where HLA class I and class II types were available, the types were taken from metadata supplied by the sample provider, not from assay-based typing.

CDR1 and CDR2 are drawn from the germline V gene: SGHDN, FVKESK. V was cut back by 3 bases and J by 3 bases, leaving a gap of 11 bases between them. From the cysteine up to the phenylalanine, the CDR3 has a length of 15 residues. CDR3 DNA is the only sequence kept; it has 45 bases, read in frame from the first base. The immunoSEQ Assay, a bias-controlled multiplex PCR, was used to amplify TCRbeta CDR3 regions from genomic DNA. The published analysis was carried out like this. Within the assay, amplification of reference gene primers was used to estimate how many nucleated cells each sample contained. Sequence reads were collapsed and filtered to measure the absolute abundance of every unique TCRbeta CDR3 rearrangement. Productive Simpson clonality was computed per sample as the square root of Simpson's diversity index over productive rearrangements. TCRdb took over this immuneACCESS table, retaining in-frame rearrangements with V and J assigned. Such tables are incomplete; in checked studies, under half of the missing clones stem from an unresolved V gene, and the remainder is unexplained. The DNA was the basis for D and trimming; V, J and clone size are from that table. In all, the sample holds 210,000 or so clones, and about nine tenths of those were seen once. The ten largest clonotypes hold about 7% of the sample.

The collaborating institutions used their own protocols to collect whole blood in K2EDTA tubes. Collaborator samples were shipped for TCRbeta analysis as frozen whole blood, isolated PBMCs, or DNA extracted from either sample type. About this clone itself: What antigen it recognizes has not been identified. Per-base qualities were not stored, and no clone one base away is much larger.

Beyond this particular receptor, the publication reports: How much clinical and demographic metadata was included differed by source and by participant, and the metadata was provided uncurated.

Sequenced material: peripheral blood. The V and J genes are TRBV14 and TRBJ2-2, and possibly TRBD1, on 6 matching bases. This sequence was found in a man aged 40-50 years with acute or convalescent COVID-19. The CDR3 amino acid sequence is: CASSQDSLYTGELFF. Here is the DNA: TGTGCCAGCAGCCAGGACAGCCTTTACACCGGGGAGCTGTTTTTT.